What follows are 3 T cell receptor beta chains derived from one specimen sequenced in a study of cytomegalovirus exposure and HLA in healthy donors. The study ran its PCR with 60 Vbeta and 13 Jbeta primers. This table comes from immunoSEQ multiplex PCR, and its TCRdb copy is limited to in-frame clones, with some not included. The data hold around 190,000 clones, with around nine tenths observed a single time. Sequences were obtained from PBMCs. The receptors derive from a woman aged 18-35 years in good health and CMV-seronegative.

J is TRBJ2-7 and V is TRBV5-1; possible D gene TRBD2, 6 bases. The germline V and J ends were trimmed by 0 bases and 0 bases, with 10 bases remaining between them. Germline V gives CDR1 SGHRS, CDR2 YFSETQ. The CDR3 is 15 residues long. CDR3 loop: CASSLGASDSYEQYF. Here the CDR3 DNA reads TGCGCCAGCAGCTTGGGGGCTAGCGACTCCTACGAGCAGTACTTC. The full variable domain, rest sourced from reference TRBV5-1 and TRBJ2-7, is KAGVTQTPRYLIKTRGQQVTLSCSPISGHRSVSWYQQTPGQGLQFLFEYFSETQRNKGNFPGRFSGRQFSNSRSEMNVSTLELGDSALYLCASSLGASDSYEQYFGPGTRLTVT.

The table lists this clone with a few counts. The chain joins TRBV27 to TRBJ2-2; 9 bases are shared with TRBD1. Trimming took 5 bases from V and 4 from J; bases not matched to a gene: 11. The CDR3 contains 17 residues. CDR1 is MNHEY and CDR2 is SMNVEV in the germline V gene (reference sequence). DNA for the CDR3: TGTGCCAGCAGTAGTCCCGGACAGGGGTGGGTCACCGGGGAGCTGTTTTTT. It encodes CASSSPGQGWVTGELFF.

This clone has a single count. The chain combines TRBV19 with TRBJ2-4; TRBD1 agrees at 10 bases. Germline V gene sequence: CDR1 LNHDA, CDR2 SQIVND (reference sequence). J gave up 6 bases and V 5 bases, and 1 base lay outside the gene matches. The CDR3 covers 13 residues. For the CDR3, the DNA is TGTGCCAGTAGTTGGGACAGGGGAAACATTCAGTACTTC. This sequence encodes CASSWDRGNIQYF. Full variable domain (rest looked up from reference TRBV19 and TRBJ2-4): DGGITQSPKYLFRKEGQNVTLSCEQNLNHDAMYWYRQDPGQGLRLIYYSQIVNDFQKGDIAEGYSVSREKKESFPLTVTSAQKNPTAFYLCASSWDRGNIQYFGAGTRLSVL.